These 23 T cell receptor beta chains were sequenced from one sample in a study of blood T cells in healthy people across ages. A second roughly 7 to 12 cycle PCR used barcoded and J-beta primers. TCRdb used MiXCR to reprocess the 5' RACE reads, holding one entry per CDR3 protein. Of about 1,600,000 distinct CDR3 sequences in the sample, roughly 45% were seen once. The specimen was blood. The source of these receptors is a woman between 18 and 29 years old in good health.

The chain has TRBV28 and TRBJ2-1; TRBD1 aligns across 8 bases. The germline V gene has CDR1 MDHEN and CDR2 SYDVKM. V lost 1 base to trimming and J lost 4 bases; unmatched junction nucleotides: 6. This CDR3 contains 16 residues. The CDR3 bases are TGTGCCAGCAGTTTATCCCAGGGGGCCGGTTACAATGAGCAGTTCTTC. Amino acid sequence: CASSLSQGAGYNEQFF.

The J gene is TRBJ1-5, the V gene TRBV6-5, with D possibly TRBD1 on 5 matching bases. The ends were cut back, 5 bases at V and 7 bases at J, with 18 bases in the middle. There are 15 residues in the CDR3. Per the germline V gene, CDR1 is MNHEY and CDR2 is SVGAGI. The CDR3 protein is CASSTGRGTGQPQHF. As DNA, the CDR3 is TGTGCCAGCAGTACGGGACGGGGTACGGGGCAGCCCCAGCATTTT.

This chain uses TRBV7-2 with TRBJ2-7; D might be TRBD2 (6 bases). Trimming removed 5 bases from V and 3 bases from J, with 11 bases in between. The CDR3 loop spans 13 amino acids. The germline gives CDR1 SGHTA, CDR2 FQGNSA. The CDR3 nucleotides read TGTGCCAGCAGCGCAAGACTAGTCTACGAGCAGTACTTC. Its translation: CASSARLVYEQYF.

Ten or more counts support this clonotype. The chain is built from TRBV5-1 and TRBJ1-6; D gene uncertain. V was clipped by 0 bases and J by 1 base, with 5 bases between them. Germline V gene lookup returns CDR1 SGHRS and CDR2 YFSETQ. The CDR3 length is 15 residues. The CDR3 region has the DNA TGCGCCAGCAGCTTGGAGGGTTCCTATAATTCACCCCTCCACTTT. The encoded protein is CASSLEGSYNSPLHF.

The chain carries TRBV4-2 and TRBJ2-5, with TRBD2 matching 12 bases. The trim removed 3 bases at V and 5 bases at J, leaving 13 bases unmatched. Germline V lookup: CDR1 LGHNA, CDR2 YNFKEQ. There are 18 residues in the CDR3. The CDR3 coding sequence is TGTGCCAGCAGCCAGGCTGGACTAGCGGGGTCGACGAGGGAGACCCAGTACTTC. Amino acids: CASSQAGLAGSTRETQYF.

Only a few counts were recorded for this clonotype. The chain couples TRBV5-6 to TRBJ2-1; D is ambiguous. The V gene lost 0 bases and the J gene lost 3 bases, with 13 bases spanning the gap. Germline V lookup: CDR1 SGHDT, CDR2 YYEEEE. The CDR3 consists of 16 residues. The chain's CDR3 is CASSLGTTVYYNEQFF. The CDR3 DNA sequence: TGTGCCAGCAGCTTGGGCACTACCGTTTACTACAATGAGCAGTTCTTC.

V is TRBV7-3 and J is TRBJ2-2; D possibly uses TRBD1 or TRBD2 (5 bases each). The CDR3 consists of 16 residues. From germline, CDR1 is SGHTA and CDR2 FQGTGA. V lost 4 bases and J lost 0, with 12 bases in between. CDR3 bases: TGTGCCAGCAGCTCGACCGGGACCGCGAACACCGGGGAGCTGTTTTTT. It codes for CASSSTGTANTGELFF. The full variable domain, rest sourced from reference TRBV7-3 and TRBJ2-2, is GAGVSQTPSNKVTEKGKYVELRCDPISGHTALYWYRQSLGQGPEFLIYFQGTGAADDSGLPNDRFFAVRPEGSVSTLKIQRTERGDSAVYLCASSSTGTANTGELFFGEGSRLTVL.

The chain joins TRBV5-6 to TRBJ2-5; 9 bases map to TRBD2. Judging by the DNA end, TRBJ2-7 fits better; the J call may be wrong. Germline values: CDR1 SGHDT, CDR2 YYEEEE. There are 17 residues in the CDR3. The DNA for the CDR3 is TGTGCCAGCAGCTCCAAAATCCGACTAGCGGATTCCTACGAGCAGTACTTC. It specifies CASSSKIRLADSYEQYF.

The chain carries TRBV5-1 and TRBJ2-1; either TRBD1 or TRBD2 may supply D (5 bases each). Germline CDR1 and CDR2: SGHRS and YFSETQ. This CDR3 has 13 amino acids. Deletions cut 3 bases from V and 15 bases from J, with 19 bases between. CDR3 protein: CASSSGRGPLAFF. CDR3 in DNA: TGCGCCAGCAGCTCGGGACGGGGCCCCTTGGCGTTCTTC.

V usage is TRBV20-1 and J usage is TRBJ2-1; 8 bases line up with TRBD2. The tail of the sequence fits TRBJ2-7 better, so the J call may be wrong. This CDR3 has 15 residues. In germline, CDR1 is DFQATT, CDR2 SNEGSKA (reference sequence). The CDR3 loop is CSAVTGTRRYNEQYF. The CDR3 DNA is TGCAGTGCTGTGACCGGGACTAGACGGTACAATGAGCAGTACTTC.

The V and J genes are TRBV3-1 and TRBJ2-7; D unresolved. CDR1 is LGHDT, CDR2 YNNKEL, per germline (reference sequence). Trimming left V 1 base short and J 4 bases short, with 11 bases between. CDR3 length equals 14 residues. CDR3 coding DNA: TGTGCCAGCAGCCAAGCGGCGGTAACATACGAGCAGTACTTC. This encodes CASSQAAVTYEQYF.

This CDR3 is CASSMGGDEQFF. The CDR3 nucleotides read TGCGCCAGCAGCATGGGGGGGGACGAGCAGTTCTTC. The rearrangement uses TRBV5-1 and TRBJ2-1, with 7 bases aligning to TRBD2. V shed 4 bases and J 10 bases; nucleotides not matched to a gene: 5. The CDR3 sequence is 12 residues long. CDR1 SGHRS and CDR2 YFSETQ come from the germline V gene. Drawing the rest from reference TRBV5-1 and TRBJ2-1, the complete variable domain is KAGVTQTPRYLIKTRGQQVTLSCSPISGHRSVSWYQQTPGQGLQFLFEYFSETQRNKGNFPGRFSGRQFSNSRSEMNVSTLELGDSALYLCASSMGGDEQFFGPGTRLTVL.

This chain links TRBV7-6 with TRBJ2-5, with D unclear. This CDR3 has 13 residues. Germline CDR1 is SGHVS and CDR2 is FNYEAQ. With 2 bases removed from V and 5 bases from J, the gap between germline ends came to 9 bases. In DNA, the CDR3 is TGTGCCAGCAGCTTACCGTCCTTGGAGACCCAGTACTTC. It translates to CASSLPSLETQYF.

The gene calls are TRBV5-1 and TRBJ1-6; 10 nucleotides match TRBD1. Germline trimming cut 5 bases from V and 10 bases from J; bases unmatched to any gene: 12. The germline gives CDR1 SGHRS, CDR2 YFSETQ. This CDR3 spans 16 amino acids. DNA for the CDR3: TGCGCCAGCAGTTACTCGGGACAGGGGTTTGAGTCACCCCTCCACTTT. Translation: CASSYSGQGFESPLHF.

The chain is built from TRBV5-1 and TRBJ1-1, with 7 bases matching TRBD1. V shed 0 bases, J shed 4 bases, and the junction held 6 bases outside the gene matches. Germline-derived CDR1 and CDR2 are SGHRS and YFSETQ. The CDR3 sequence is 15 residues long. This chain's CDR3 is CASSLVEGASTEAFF. CDR3 nucleotides: TGCGCCAGCAGCTTGGTGGAGGGGGCGAGCACTGAAGCTTTCTTT.

There are a few counts of this clonotype. The chain joins TRBV7-9 to TRBJ1-2; D is perhaps TRBD1 (6 bases). The CDR3 contains 13 residues. The germline V gene has CDR1 SEHNR and CDR2 FQNEAQ (reference sequence). Trimming shortened V by 5 bases and J by 8 bases, and 15 bases separated the two germline ends. In DNA, the CDR3 is TGTGCCAGCAGCCCCCCAGGGGCCATGGGCTACACCTTC. Translation: CASSPPGAMGYTF.

This clonotype was seen once. The chain recombines TRBV7-2 with TRBJ2-5, with a tentative D call TRBD1 (5 bases). The CDR3 extends over 14 amino acids. V lost 3 bases, J lost 6 bases, and 14 bases lay in between. Germline V gene lookup returns CDR1 SGHTA and CDR2 FQGNSA. The CDR3 region is CASSLMQGLKTQYF. The CDR3 region has the DNA TGTGCCAGCAGCTTGATGCAGGGATTGAAGACCCAGTACTTC.

This clonotype was observed a few times. The rearrangement joins TRBV5-1 to TRBJ2-7; 7 bases are a match to TRBD2. Germline CDR1 reads SGHRS; CDR2 reads YFSETQ. The V gene end was trimmed by 0 bases and the J gene end by 4 bases; junction bases not matched to a gene: 4. CDR3 length: 14 residues. The CDR3 nucleotides read TGCGCCAGCAGCTTGGACGGGACTAAGTACGAGCAGTACTTC. It is translated as CASSLDGTKYEQYF.

This clonotype appeared a few times. V usage is TRBV2 and J usage is TRBJ2-1; D might be TRBD1 (6 bases). This CDR3 spans 20 amino acids. Trimming removed 5 bases from V and 1 base from J, with 27 bases in between. CDR1 is SNHLY, CDR2 FYNNEI, per germline. DNA of the CDR3: TGTGCCAGCAGTCAAAATTCCGGGACGGGGACACTCACTTCCTACAATGAGCAGTTCTTC. The encoded protein is CASSQNSGTGTLTSYNEQFF.

This sequence joins TRBV5-1 and TRBJ2-4; 9 bases agree with TRBD2. The CDR3 extends over 15 amino acids. Germline CDR1 is SGHRS and CDR2 is YFSETQ. Trimming cost V 0 bases and J 13 bases; bases outside gene matches: 11. CDR3 residues: CASSLVAGALGEQYF. The CDR3 DNA reads as TGCGCCAGCAGCTTGGTAGCGGGAGCCCTCGGGGAGCAGTACTTC. Using reference TRBV5-1 and TRBJ2-4 for the parts outside the CDR3, the full variable domain is KAGVTQTPRYLIKTRGQQVTLSCSPISGHRSVSWYQQTPGQGLQFLFEYFSETQRNKGNFPGRFSGRQFSNSRSEMNVSTLELGDSALYLCASSLVAGALGEQYFGAGTRLSVL.

This clonotype has a handful of counts. V usage is TRBV20-1 and J usage is TRBJ2-7, with D possibly TRBD1 on 5 matching bases. V lost 5 bases, J lost 4 bases, and 15 bases lay in between. The germline gives CDR1 DFQATT, CDR2 SNEGSKA (reference sequence). The CDR3 contains 13 residues. The CDR3 bases are TGCAGTGCTCAGGGCACTACATCTTACGAGCAGTACTTC. Protein product: CSAQGTTSYEQYF.

This chain uses TRBV11-1 with TRBJ2-7; TRBD1 or TRBD2 may be the D gene (5 bases each). Germline-derived CDR1 and CDR2 are SGHAT and FQDESV (reference sequence). The germline V and J ends were trimmed by 5 bases and 3 bases, with 11 bases remaining between them. CDR3 length: 13 amino acids. The CDR3 spells CASSRDGFYEQYF. CDR3 nucleotides: TGTGCCAGCAGCAGGGACGGATTCTACGAGCAGTACTTC.

This chain links TRBV9 with TRBJ2-1, with TRBD2 matching 10 bases. Germline CDR1 is SGDLS and CDR2 is YYNGEE. This CDR3 is built from 18 residues. V lost 0 bases to trimming and J lost 7 bases; unmatched junction nucleotides: 13. CDR3 amino acids: CASSVEARIAGGGNEQFF. CDR3 DNA: TGTGCCAGCAGCGTAGAGGCCCGAATAGCGGGAGGTGGGAATGAGCAGTTCTTC.